A single TCR beta chain is shown here with its context. The antigen remains unidentified. The sample comes from a study of T cell repertoires in cytomegalovirus infection. The wider study: Shared public TCR beta signatures pointed to both CMV infection and a matching HLA type.

The CDR3 is 13 residues long. Per germline, CDR1 SGHAT and CDR2 FQNNGV. V was shortened by 2 bases and J by 2 bases, with 6 bases between the two germline ends. Study findings and constraints: Of the TCR beta families, the public ones yielded a cumulative frequency that identified carriers of CMV plus the relevant HLA. Dominant in the ex vivo response were TCR beta clonotypes restricted by HLA-C and specific for CMV.

TCRdb independently ran MiXCR on the reads; one entry per CDR3 protein. The sample lists more than 150,000 distinct CDR3 sequences, 28% occurring once. Sequenced input: PBMCs. This receptor was taken from a human donor in good health (CMV status not recorded). Some clones in this sample may be carry-over from other donors' samples. This chain connects TRBV11-2 to TRBJ1-1; D ambiguous. CDR3 nucleotides: TGTGCCAGCAGCTTATTTGCAAACACTGAAGCTTTCTTT. Amino acid sequence: CASSLFANTEAFF.